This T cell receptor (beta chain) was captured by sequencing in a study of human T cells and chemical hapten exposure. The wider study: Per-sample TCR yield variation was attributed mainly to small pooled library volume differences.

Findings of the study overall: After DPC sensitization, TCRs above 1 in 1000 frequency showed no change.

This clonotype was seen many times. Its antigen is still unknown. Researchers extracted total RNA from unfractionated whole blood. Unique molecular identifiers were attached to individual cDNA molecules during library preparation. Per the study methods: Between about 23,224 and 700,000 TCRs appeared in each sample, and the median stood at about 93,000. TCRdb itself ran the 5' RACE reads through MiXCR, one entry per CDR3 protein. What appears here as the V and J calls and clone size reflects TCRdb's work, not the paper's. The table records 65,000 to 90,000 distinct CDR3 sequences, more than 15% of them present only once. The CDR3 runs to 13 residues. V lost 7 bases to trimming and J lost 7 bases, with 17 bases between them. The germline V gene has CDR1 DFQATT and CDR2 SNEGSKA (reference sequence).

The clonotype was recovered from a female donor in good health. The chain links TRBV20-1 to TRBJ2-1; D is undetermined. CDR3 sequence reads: CSVPAWAPNEQFF. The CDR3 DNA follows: TGCAGTGTGCCCGCGTGGGCTCCAAATGAGCAGTTCTTC.